This T cell receptor beta chain came from a study of T cells in Graves' hyperthyroidism and ophthalmopathy. The CDR3 covers 16 residues. With V trimmed by 3 bases and J by 4 bases, 6 bases remained unmatched. Germline V gene data show CDR1 as KGHSH and CDR2 as LQKENI. Study-level findings and limits: Among clonotypes expanded in thyroid above 0.001, most were also found in blood.

A word on this clonotype: The antigen is undetermined.

Researchers amplified the TCR beta CDR3 regions from RNA transcripts. First-round RT-PCR of the TCR CDR3 relied on the HTBI primer set. TCRdb reanalysed the multiplex PCR reads using MiXCR and keeps one entry per CDR3 protein. Altogether under 350,000 distinct CDR3 sequences are present, about a sixth being singletons, with the ten largest covering around 58%. This TCR was recovered from a woman aged 55-69 years with Graves' ophthalmopathy. The sample was blood. The rearrangement links TRBV18 to TRBJ1-2; 12 bases fit TRBD1. The CDR3 DNA reads TGTGCCAGCTCACCGGGGACAGGGGGCGCCGGCTATGGCTACACCTTC. It codes for CASSPGTGGAGYGYTF.